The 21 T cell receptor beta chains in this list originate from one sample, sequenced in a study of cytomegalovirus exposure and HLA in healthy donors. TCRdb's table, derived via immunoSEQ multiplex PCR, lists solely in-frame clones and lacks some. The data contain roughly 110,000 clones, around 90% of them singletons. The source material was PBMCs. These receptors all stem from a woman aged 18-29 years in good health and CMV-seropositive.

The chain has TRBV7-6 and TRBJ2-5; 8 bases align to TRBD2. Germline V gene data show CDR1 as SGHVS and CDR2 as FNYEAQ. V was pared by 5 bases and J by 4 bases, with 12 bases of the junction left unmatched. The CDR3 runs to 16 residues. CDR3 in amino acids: CASSLWTRGAGETQYF. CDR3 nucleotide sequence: TGTGCCAGCAGCCTCTGGACGCGGGGGGCTGGAGAGACCCAGTACTTC.

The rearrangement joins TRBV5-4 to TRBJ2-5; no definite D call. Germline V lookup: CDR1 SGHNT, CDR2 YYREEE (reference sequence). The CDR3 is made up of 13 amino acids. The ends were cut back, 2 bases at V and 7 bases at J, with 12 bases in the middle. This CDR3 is CASSFTGERTQYF. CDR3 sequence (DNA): TGTGCCAGCAGCTTTACTGGAGAGCGGACCCAGTACTTC.

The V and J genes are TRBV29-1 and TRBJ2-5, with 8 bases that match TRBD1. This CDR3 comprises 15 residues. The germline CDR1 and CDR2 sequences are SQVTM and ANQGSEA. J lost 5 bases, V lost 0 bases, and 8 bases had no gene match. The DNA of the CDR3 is TGCAGCGTTGAAGATAGGACAGGGTCTTTGGAGACCCAGTACTTC. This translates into CSVEDRTGSLETQYF. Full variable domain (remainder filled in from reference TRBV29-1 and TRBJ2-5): SAVISQKPSRDICQRGTSLTIQCQVDSQVTMMFWYRQQPGQSLTLIATANQGSEATYESGFVIDKFPISRPNLTFSTLTVSNMSPEDSSIYLCSVEDRTGSLETQYFGPGTRLLVL.

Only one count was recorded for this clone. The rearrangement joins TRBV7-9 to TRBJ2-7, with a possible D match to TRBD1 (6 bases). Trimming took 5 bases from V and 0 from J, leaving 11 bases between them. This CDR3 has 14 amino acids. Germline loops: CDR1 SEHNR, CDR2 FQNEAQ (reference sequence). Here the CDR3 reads CASSRGGYSYEQYF. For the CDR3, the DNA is TGTGCCAGCAGCCGAGGGGGTTACTCCTACGAGCAGTACTTC.

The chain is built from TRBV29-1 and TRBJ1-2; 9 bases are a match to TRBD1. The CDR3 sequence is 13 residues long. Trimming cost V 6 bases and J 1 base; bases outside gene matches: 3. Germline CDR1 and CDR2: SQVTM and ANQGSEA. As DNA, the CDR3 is TGCAGCGTACAGGGACAGGGTAACTATGGCTACACCTTC. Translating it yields CSVQGQGNYGYTF.

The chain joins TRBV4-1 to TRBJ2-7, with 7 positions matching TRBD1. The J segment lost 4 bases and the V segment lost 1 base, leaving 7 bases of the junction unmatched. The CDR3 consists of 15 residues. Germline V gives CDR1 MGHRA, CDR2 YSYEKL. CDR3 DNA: TGCGCCAGCAGCCAAGTGGCAGGGGGAAATTACGAGCAGTACGTC. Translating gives CASSQVAGGNYEQYV.

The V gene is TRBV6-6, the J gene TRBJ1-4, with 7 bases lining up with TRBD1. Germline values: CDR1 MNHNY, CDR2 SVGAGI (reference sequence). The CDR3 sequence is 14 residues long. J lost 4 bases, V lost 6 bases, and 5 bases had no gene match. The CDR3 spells CASSSGQLNEKLFF. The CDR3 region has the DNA TGTGCCAGCAGCTCGGGACAGCTTAATGAAAAACTGTTTTTT.

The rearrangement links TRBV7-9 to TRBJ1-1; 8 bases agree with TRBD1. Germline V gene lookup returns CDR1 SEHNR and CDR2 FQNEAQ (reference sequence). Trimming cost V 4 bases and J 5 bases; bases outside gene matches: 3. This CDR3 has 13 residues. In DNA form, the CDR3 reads TGTGCCAGCAGCTCTAGACAGGGGACTGAAGCTTTCTTT. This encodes CASSSRQGTEAFF. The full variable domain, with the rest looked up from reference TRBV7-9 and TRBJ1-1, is DTGVSQNPRHKITKRGQNVTFRCDPISEHNRLYWYRQTLGQGPEFLTYFQNEAQLEKSRLLSDRFSAERPKGSFSTLEIQRTEQGDSAMYLCASSSRQGTEAFFGQGTRLTVV.

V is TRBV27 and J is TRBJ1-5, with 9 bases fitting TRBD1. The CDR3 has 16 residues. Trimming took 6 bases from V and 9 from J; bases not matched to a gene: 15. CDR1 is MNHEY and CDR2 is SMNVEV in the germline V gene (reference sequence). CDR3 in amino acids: CASSPRDTGGAWPQHF. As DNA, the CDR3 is TGTGCCAGCAGCCCCCGAGATACAGGGGGCGCTTGGCCCCAGCATTTT.

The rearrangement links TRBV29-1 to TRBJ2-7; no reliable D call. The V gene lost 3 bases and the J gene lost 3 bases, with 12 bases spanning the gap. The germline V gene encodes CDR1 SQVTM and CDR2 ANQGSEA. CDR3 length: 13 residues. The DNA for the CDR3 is TGCAGCGTTGATGTTTCCCCGAGCTACGAGCAGTACTTC. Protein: CSVDVSPSYEQYF.

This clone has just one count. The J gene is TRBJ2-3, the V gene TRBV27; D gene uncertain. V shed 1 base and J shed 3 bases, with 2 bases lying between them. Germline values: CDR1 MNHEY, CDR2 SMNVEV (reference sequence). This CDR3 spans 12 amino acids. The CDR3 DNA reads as TGTGCCAGCAGTTTATTAACAGATACGCAGTATTTT. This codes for CASSLLTDTQYF.

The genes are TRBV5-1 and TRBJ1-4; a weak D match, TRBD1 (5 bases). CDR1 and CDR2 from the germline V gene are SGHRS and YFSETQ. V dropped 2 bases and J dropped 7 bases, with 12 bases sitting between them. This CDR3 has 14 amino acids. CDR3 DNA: TGCGCCAGCAGCTTACAGGCGGGGGGTGAAAAACTGTTTTTT. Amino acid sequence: CASSLQAGGEKLFF.

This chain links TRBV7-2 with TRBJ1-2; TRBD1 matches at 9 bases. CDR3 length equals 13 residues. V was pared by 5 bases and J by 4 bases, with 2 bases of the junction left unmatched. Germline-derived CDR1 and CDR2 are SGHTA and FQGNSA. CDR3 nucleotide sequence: TGTGCCAGCAGCAAACAGGGGGCCTATGGCTACACCTTC. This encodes CASSKQGAYGYTF.

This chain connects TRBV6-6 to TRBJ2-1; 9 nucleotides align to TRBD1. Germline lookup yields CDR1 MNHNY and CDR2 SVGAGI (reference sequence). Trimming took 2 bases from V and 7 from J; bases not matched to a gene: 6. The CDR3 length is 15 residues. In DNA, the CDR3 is TGTGCCAGCAGTTACCTACAGGGGGCCGGGAATGAGCAGTTCTTC. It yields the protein CASSYLQGAGNEQFF.

CDR3 in DNA: TGTGCCAGCACGGGACACCCGAACACCGGGGAGCTGTTTTTT. Its translation is CASTGHPNTGELFF. The gene calls are TRBV9 and TRBJ2-2; possible D gene TRBD1, 6 bases. From germline, CDR1 is SGDLS and CDR2 YYNGEE. The V gene lost 6 bases and the J gene lost 0 bases, with 9 bases spanning the gap. The CDR3 consists of 14 residues.

Written as DNA, the CDR3 is TGTGCCAGCAGTTCTAAACCGGGACAGGGGCTGTACGAGCAGTACTTC. This codes for CASSSKPGQGLYEQYF. This chain links TRBV28 with TRBJ2-7, with 10 nucleotides matching TRBD1. The CDR3 length is 16 residues. After removal of 4 bases from V and 4 bases from J, the junction contained 10 bases not matched to a gene. Germline V gene data show CDR1 as MDHEN and CDR2 as SYDVKM.

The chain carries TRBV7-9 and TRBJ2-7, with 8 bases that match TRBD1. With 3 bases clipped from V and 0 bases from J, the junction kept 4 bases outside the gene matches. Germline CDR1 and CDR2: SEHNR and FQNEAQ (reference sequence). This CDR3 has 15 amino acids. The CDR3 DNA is TGTGCCAGCAGCTTCCCGGACAGGGCCTCCTACGAGCAGTACTTC. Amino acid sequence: CASSFPDRASYEQYF. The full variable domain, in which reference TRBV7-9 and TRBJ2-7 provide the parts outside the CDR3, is DTGVSQNPRHKITKRGQNVTFRCDPISEHNRLYWYRQTLGQGPEFLTYFQNEAQLEKSRLLSDRFSAERPKGSFSTLEIQRTEQGDSAMYLCASSFPDRASYEQYFGPGTRLTVT.

Here the CDR3 DNA reads TGTGCCACCAGCGGTCGAAGCGGGGGGGCCTCCTACAATGAGCAGTTCTTC. This translates into CATSGRSGGASYNEQFF. The rearrangement uses TRBV15 and TRBJ2-1; 10 nucleotides align to TRBD2. Per the germline V gene, CDR1 is LNHNV and CDR2 is YYDKDF (reference sequence). The CDR3 consists of 17 residues. Trimming removed 5 bases from V and 0 bases from J; junction bases left unmatched: 7.

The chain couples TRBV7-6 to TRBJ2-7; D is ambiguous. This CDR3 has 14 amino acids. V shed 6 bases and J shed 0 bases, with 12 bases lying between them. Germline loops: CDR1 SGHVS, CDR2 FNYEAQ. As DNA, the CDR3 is TGTGCCAGCAGTCTGTACGGTAGCTCCTACGAGCAGTACTTC. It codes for CASSLYGSSYEQYF.

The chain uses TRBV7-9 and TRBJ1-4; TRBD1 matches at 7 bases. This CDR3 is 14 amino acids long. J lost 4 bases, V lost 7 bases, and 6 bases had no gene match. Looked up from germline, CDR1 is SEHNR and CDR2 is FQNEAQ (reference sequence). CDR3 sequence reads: CASTEGQYNEKLFF. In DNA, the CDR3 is TGTGCCAGCACCGAGGGACAGTATAATGAAAAACTGTTTTTT.

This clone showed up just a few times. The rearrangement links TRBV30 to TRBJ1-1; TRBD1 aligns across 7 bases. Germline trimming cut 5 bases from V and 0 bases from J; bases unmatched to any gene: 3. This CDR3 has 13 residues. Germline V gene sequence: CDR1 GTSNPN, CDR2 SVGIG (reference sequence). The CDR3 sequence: CAWDRVMNTEAFF. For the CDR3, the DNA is TGTGCCTGGGACAGGGTCATGAACACTGAAGCTTTCTTT.